These 19 T cell receptor beta chains share one sample of origin, sequenced in a study of T cell responses to AZD1222 COVID-19 vaccine. Assay used: immunoSEQ multiplex PCR; TCRdb lists only in-frame clones, some missing. In the table there are 180,000 or so clones, about 86% of which are singletons. Specimen: peripheral blood, collected on day 0 of AZD1222 vaccination. The receptors come from an adult in good health.

This chain links TRBV6-5 with TRBJ1-2, with no clear D. V lost 10 bases and J lost 1, with 16 bases in between. The CDR3 spans 14 residues. Germline CDR1 MNHEY, CDR2 SVGAGI. This CDR3 reads CATFPAIVNYGYTF. The CDR3 DNA reads TGTGCCACCTTTCCAGCGATTGTTAACTATGGCTACACCTTC.

This rearrangement joins TRBV5-4 to TRBJ2-3; no firm D call. V was clipped by 0 bases and J by 3 bases, with 11 bases between them. Per germline, CDR1 SGHNT and CDR2 YYREEE (reference sequence). The CDR3 is 15 residues long. The DNA for the CDR3 is TGTGCCAGCAGCTTGGGCCTAGAGGTTACAGATACGCAGTATTTT. This sequence encodes CASSLGLEVTDTQYF. The full variable domain, completed using reference TRBV5-4 and TRBJ2-3, is ETGVTQSPTHLIKTRGQQVTLRCSSQSGHNTVSWYQQALGQGPQFIFQYYREEENGRGNFPPRFSGLQFPNYSSELNVNALELDDSALYLCASSLGLEVTDTQYFGPGTRLTVL.

The chain is built from TRBV2 and TRBJ1-4; D gene uncertain. V was pared by 0 bases and J by 7 bases, with 0 bases between. The CDR3 is made up of 11 amino acids. Germline V gene data show CDR1 as SNHLY and CDR2 as FYNNEI. As DNA, the CDR3 is TGTGCCAGCAGTGAAGCTGAAAAACTGTTTTTT. Protein product: CASSEAEKLFF.

This clone was recorded only once. J is TRBJ2-1 and V is TRBV7-9; D call uncertain. The germline gives CDR1 SEHNR, CDR2 FQNEAQ (reference sequence). V lost 5 bases to trimming and J lost 10 bases, with 12 bases between them. This CDR3 contains 12 residues. The CDR3 nucleotides are TGTGCCAGCAGCCCTGACCCCGTGGAGCAGTTCTTC. Amino acids: CASSPDPVEQFF.

V gene TRBV6-5 combines with J gene TRBJ1-1; the match to TRBD1 covers 9 bases. The CDR3 contains 14 residues. Germline V gives CDR1 MNHEY, CDR2 SVGAGI. The ends lost 4 bases at V and 5 bases at J; junction bases unmatched: 5. The CDR3 coding sequence is TGTGCCAGCAGTTTACAGGGGGCGAATACTGAAGCTTTCTTT. Residues: CASSLQGANTEAFF.

V gene TRBV19 combines with J gene TRBJ2-5; TRBD1 aligns across 9 bases. V shed 4 bases, J shed 2 bases, and the junction held 5 bases outside the gene matches. The CDR3 contains 15 residues. Germline assignment: CDR1 LNHDA and CDR2 SQIVND (reference sequence). The CDR3 region is CASSTRDRAQETQYF. The DNA for the CDR3 is TGTGCCAGTAGTACCCGGGACAGGGCACAAGAGACCCAGTACTTC.

This sequence joins TRBV15 and TRBJ1-1, with D hard to call. Trimming took 3 bases from V and 7 from J, leaving 18 bases between them. This CDR3 comprises 15 residues. Germline V lookup: CDR1 LNHNV, CDR2 YYDKDF (reference sequence). The CDR3 nucleotides read TGTGCCACCAGCAGCTTACGGGGTGGAGTAGGTGAAGCTTTCTTT. As protein: CATSSLRGGVGEAFF.

V is TRBV24-1 and J is TRBJ2-5; 7 bases align to TRBD2. J gave up 4 bases and V 0 bases, and 7 bases lay outside the gene matches. The CDR3 is made up of 16 amino acids. Germline CDR1 KGHDR, CDR2 SFDVKD. Here the CDR3 reads CATSDLSGPGGETQYF. The CDR3 DNA is TGTGCCACCAGTGATTTGTCAGGTCCGGGGGGAGAGACCCAGTACTTC.

The CDR3 bases are TGTGCCTGGAGTGGCCCCCCTGGGCAAGAGACCCAGTACTTC. Translation gives CAWSGPPGQETQYF. This chain connects TRBV30 to TRBJ2-5; D not resolved. In germline, CDR1 is GTSNPN, CDR2 SVGIG (reference sequence). The CDR3 totals 14 residues. Trimming cost V 1 base and J 2 bases, with 11 bases left between them.

This chain joins TRBV29-1 and TRBJ1-1; TRBD1 agrees at 7 bases. V gave up 1 base and J gave up 1 base; unmatched junction bases: 3. This CDR3 has 14 residues. Germline CDR1 reads SQVTM; CDR2 reads ANQGSEA. CDR3 in DNA: TGCAGCGTTGAAGGGAAGGGGGCGAACACTGAAGCTTTCTTT. Encoded protein: CSVEGKGANTEAFF.

J is TRBJ1-3 and V is TRBV4-2; no clear D. Trimming stripped 0 bases from V and 0 bases from J, with 9 bases between. CDR3 size: 16 residues. Per germline, CDR1 LGHNA and CDR2 YNFKEQ. The CDR3 DNA is TGTGCCAGCAGCCAAGATGTAGTCCTCTCTGGAAACACCATATATTTT. Translating gives CASSQDVVLSGNTIYF.

CDR3 residues: CATRQGGYTF. CDR3 nucleotides: TGTGCCACTCGACAGGGGGGCTACACCTTC. The chain joins TRBV28 to TRBJ1-2; 8 bases align to TRBD1. The ends lost 10 bases at V and 8 bases at J; junction bases unmatched: 3. Germline V lookup: CDR1 MDHEN, CDR2 SYDVKM. This CDR3 spans 10 amino acids.

The J gene is TRBJ2-1, the V gene TRBV11-3; weak D call: TRBD2 (6 bases). Trimming removed 1 base from V and 4 bases from J, with 20 bases in between. CDR3 length: 18 amino acids. In germline, CDR1 is SGHNT, CDR2 YENEEA. This chain's CDR3 is CASSLGPLEAGMYNEQFF. The CDR3 bases are TGTGCCAGCAGCTTAGGCCCTCTCGAGGCGGGGATGTACAATGAGCAGTTCTTC.

The V call is TRBV5-1, the J call TRBJ2-7; tentative D call: TRBD1 (6 bases). With 4 bases removed from V and 3 bases from J, the gap between germline ends came to 8 bases. The CDR3 extends over 12 amino acids. Per germline, CDR1 SGHRS and CDR2 YFSETQ. This CDR3 is CASSTGIYEQYF. CDR3 nucleotides: TGCGCCAGCAGCACAGGGATCTACGAGCAGTACTTC.

This chain links TRBV3-1 (or the pseudogene TRBV3-2) with TRBJ2-2; 7 bases map to TRBD2. This CDR3 region has 16 residues. With V trimmed by 5 bases and J by 2 bases, 8 bases remained unmatched. CDR1 is LGHDT and CDR2 is YNNKEL in the germline V gene (reference sequence). CDR3 nucleotide sequence: TGTGCCAGCAGCGCCTCCGGGACTACCAACACCGGGGAGCTGTTTTTT. Translated: CASSASGTTNTGELFF.

V is TRBV5-1 and J is TRBJ1-5; weak D call: TRBD1 (6 bases). The V gene's germline CDR1 is SGHRS and CDR2 YFSETQ. CDR3 length: 16 amino acids. The ends were cut back, 4 bases at V and 7 bases at J, with 21 bases in the middle. The CDR3 nucleotides read TGCGCCAGCAGCGCGGGTGGTGGGGGCTACGAGCAGCCCCAGCATTTT. Residues: CASSAGGGGYEQPQHF.

The chain is built from TRBV30 and TRBJ1-3; D is undetermined. The CDR3 is made up of 13 amino acids. Trimming stripped 3 bases from V and 7 bases from J, with 13 bases between. Germline loops: CDR1 GTSNPN, CDR2 SVGIG (reference sequence). The CDR3 DNA is TGTGCCTGGAGCCCCGTCGGATTGAACACCATATATTTT. Encoded protein: CAWSPVGLNTIYF.

This rearrangement joins TRBV27 to TRBJ2-7, with 8 nucleotides matching TRBD2. Germline V lookup: CDR1 MNHEY, CDR2 SMNVEV (reference sequence). V was clipped by 2 bases and J by 1 base; unmatched bases: 4. The CDR3 extends over 15 amino acids. For the CDR3, the DNA is TGTGCCAGCAGTTTAGTTTTAGCGGGGTCCTACGAGCAGTACTTC. Protein: CASSLVLAGSYEQYF.

The chain links TRBV11-2 to TRBJ2-7, with D possibly matching TRBD1 (6 bases). Germline values: CDR1 SGHAT, CDR2 FQNNGV. Deletions cut 4 bases from V and 3 bases from J, with 16 bases between. This CDR3 comprises 15 residues. CDR3 sequence (DNA): TGTGCCAGCAGCTCTCTACAGGGATCTTACTACGAGCAGTACTTC. This codes for CASSSLQGSYYEQYF.